Reported below is one T cell receptor (beta chain). Sequencing used immunoSEQ multiplex PCR; TCRdb keeps in-frame clones, though not all of them. Of around 61,000 clones in the sample, around 90% were seen once. These data come from a study of T cell changes during pregnancy in multiple sclerosis. This sequence originates from a female donor in good health, enrolled as a control in a pregnancy study. This specimen consisted of peripheral blood, obtained in the first trimester of pregnancy.

CDR3 in DNA: TGCGCCAGCAGGGTGGGGGGAGAGACCCAGTACTTC. Translated, it gives CASRVGGETQYF. The chain joins TRBV5-1 to TRBJ2-5; the D gene is possibly TRBD2 (6 bases). The CDR3 covers 12 residues. The germline V and J ends were trimmed by 5 bases and 4 bases, with 9 bases remaining between them. The V gene's germline CDR1 is SGHRS and CDR2 YFSETQ.